Listed below are T cell receptor beta chains from one sample, sequenced in a study of T cell responses to AZD1222 COVID-19 vaccine. The method was immunoSEQ multiplex PCR; TCRdb's version includes in-frame clones alone and lacks a portion of them. The table lists 15,000 to 18,000 clones, about 85% of them singletons. Sequencing used peripheral blood, obtained 28 days after the second AZD1222 dose. These receptor sequences come from an adult who received the AZD1222 COVID-19 vaccine. The CDR3 runs from the conserved cysteine through the conserved F or W. D genes are given only for firm matches. Clone sizes are given selectively: once, few, many, or a class where the clone is expanded.

- | TRBD2 | TRBJ2-3 | TRBV10-2 | CASSALAGTDTQYF | TGCGCCAGCAGTGCACTAGCGGGGACAGATACGCAGTATTTT
- | TRBD1 | TRBJ2-3 | TRBV19 | CASSNGQGPVTTDTQYF | TGTGCCAGTAGTAACGGACAGGGCCCGGTCACCACAGATACGCAGTATTTT
- | TRBD1 | TRBJ1-3 | TRBV19 | CASRWDRATGNTIYF | TGTGCCAGTAGATGGGACAGGGCTACTGGAAACACCATATATTTT
- | - | TRBJ2-2 | TRBV5-1 | CATAQGDWSGELFF | TGCGCCACCGCACAGGGAGATTGGTCCGGGGAGCTGTTTTTT
- | - | TRBJ2-7 | TRBV11-2 | CASSIGVSEQYF | TGTGCCAGCAGCATAGGAGTCAGCGAGCAGTACTTC
- | - | TRBJ1-1 | TRBV11-1 | CASSPSDTEAFF | TGTGCCAGCAGCCCAAGTGACACTGAAGCTTTCTTT
- | - | TRBJ1-1 | TRBV3-1/TRBV3-2 | CASSQVAGAMNTEAFF | TGTGCCAGCAGCCAAGTGGCAGGGGCCATGAACACTGAAGCTTTCTTT
- | - | TRBJ1-2 | TRBV3-1/TRBV3-2 | CASSQDLLQHGYTF | TGTGCCAGCAGCCAAGATCTTTTACAGCATGGCTACACCTTC
- | - | TRBJ1-1 | TRBV6-5 | CASSIWGENTEAFF | TGTGCCAGCAGCATATGGGGGGAGAACACTGAAGCTTTCTTT
few | - | TRBJ2-7 | TRBV7-2 | CASSYWALTNEQYF | TGTGCCAGCAGCTACTGGGCCCTTACCAACGAGCAGTACTTC
- | TRBD1 | TRBJ2-5 | TRBV15 | CATSEQGVRETQYF | TGTGCCACCAGCGAGCAGGGGGTCCGGGAGACCCAGTACTTC
- | - | TRBJ1-5 | TRBV28 | CASNQGNQPQHF | TGTGCCAGCAACCAGGGGAATCAGCCCCAGCATTTT
- | - | TRBJ2-4 | TRBV5-1 | CASSLVANKENIQYF | TGCGCCAGCAGCTTGGTGGCTAACAAGGAAAACATTCAGTACTTC
- | TRBD2 | TRBJ2-1 | TRBV4-1 | CASSQDSGRQGEQFF | TGCGCCAGCAGCCAAGACAGCGGGAGACAAGGTGAGCAGTTCTTC
- | TRBD1 | TRBJ1-1 | TRBV19 | CASRDRGTTEAFF | TGTGCCAGTAGGGACAGGGGAACGACTGAAGCTTTCTTT
- | - | TRBJ2-7 | TRBV28 | CASSSGRRYEQYF | TGTGCCAGCAGTTCGGGACGGCGCTACGAGCAGTACTTC
- | TRBD1 | TRBJ1-1 | TRBV7-8 | CASSLVSAGGIEAFF | TGTGCCAGCAGCTTAGTTTCGGCAGGGGGAATTGAAGCTTTCTTT
- | TRBD1 | TRBJ1-1 | TRBV3-1/TRBV3-2 | CASSSLDRETEAFF | TGTGCCAGCAGTTCTCTCGACAGGGAAACTGAAGCTTTCTTT
- | TRBD2 | TRBJ2-2 | TRBV7-2 | CASSQGLAGNTGELFF | TGTGCCAGCAGCCAAGGACTAGCGGGGAACACCGGGGAGCTGTTTTTT
- | TRBD1 | TRBJ1-4 | TRBV9 | CASSVGRTGARSEKLFF | TGTGCCAGCAGCGTAGGAAGGACAGGGGCGCGGAGTGAAAAACTGTTTTTT
- | - | TRBJ2-2 | TRBV7-6 | CASSVLNTGELFF | TGTGCCAGCTCGGTCCTGAACACCGGGGAGCTGTTTTTT
- | TRBD2 | TRBJ2-2 | TRBV18 | CASSPRPGLASTGELFF | TGTGCCAGCTCACCCCGGCCGGGACTAGCTTCCACCGGGGAGCTGTTTTTT
- | - | TRBJ1-5 | TRBV6-1 | CASSELAFEVSNQPQHF | TGTGCCAGCAGTGAATTGGCTTTCGAGGTTAGCAATCAGCCCCAGCATTTT
- | TRBD1 | TRBJ2-7 | TRBV19 | CASSPGTGDSNYEQYF | TGTGCCAGTAGTCCCGGGACAGGGGATTCTAACTACGAGCAGTACTTC
- | - | TRBJ1-5 | TRBV24-1 | CATQKGTRGGNQPQHF | TGTGCCACCCAGAAAGGGACCCGAGGTGGCAATCAGCCCCAGCATTTT
few | - | TRBJ1-5 | TRBV28 | CASRIGSSNQPQHF | TGTGCCAGCAGAATTGGCAGCTCTAACCAGCCCCAGCATTTT
- | TRBD1 | TRBJ1-1 | TRBV3-1/TRBV3-2 | CASTQDRVSTEAFF | TGTGCCAGCACTCAAGACAGGGTAAGCACTGAAGCTTTCTTT
- | TRBD1 | TRBJ2-1 | TRBV11-3 | CASSSGQGSYNEQFF | TGTGCCAGCAGCTCGGGACAGGGGTCCTACAATGAGCAGTTCTTC
- | - | TRBJ2-3 | TRBV5-1 | CASSLALGQSTDTQYF | TGCGCCAGCAGCTTGGCCTTAGGACAGAGCACAGATACGCAGTATTTT
- | - | TRBJ1-2 | TRBV2 | CASNAQGPQGYTF | TGTGCCAGCAATGCTCAAGGACCCCAGGGCTACACCTTC
- | - | TRBJ2-5 | TRBV5-1 | CASSLKVAEETQYF | TGCGCCAGCAGCTTAAAGGTGGCGGAAGAGACCCAGTACTTC
- | TRBD1 | TRBJ2-7 | TRBV19 | CASSSERTGGAYEQYF | TGTGCCAGTAGTTCCGAAAGGACAGGGGGTGCCTACGAGCAGTACTTC
- | TRBD1 | TRBJ1-2 | TRBV5-1 | CASSSGGSGHLYGYTF | TGCGCCAGCAGCTCAGGGGGATCGGGGCACCTCTATGGCTACACCTTC
- | TRBD1 | TRBJ2-3 | TRBV6-1 | CASSEVDRGSTDTQYF | TGTGCCAGCAGTGAAGTTGACAGGGGGAGCACAGATACGCAGTATTTT
- | - | TRBJ2-6 | TRBV28 | CASSQLVGSGANVLTF | TGTGCCAGCAGTCAACTAGTTGGGTCTGGGGCCAACGTCCTGACTTTC
- | - | TRBJ2-3 | TRBV5-4 | CASSSHGSTDTQYF | TGTGCCAGCAGCTCCCATGGAAGCACAGATACGCAGTATTTT
- | - | TRBJ2-1 | TRBV21-1 | CASNRLAGGRSYNEQFF | TGTGCCAGCAACCGACTAGCGGGGGGGCGATCCTACAATGAGCAGTTCTTC
once | TRBD1 | TRBJ2-7 | TRBV5-1 | CASSLDSTGTYEQYF | TGCGCCAGCAGCTTGGACTCGACAGGGACCTACGAGCAGTACTTC
- | - | TRBJ2-3 | TRBV18 | CASSPGTGPDTQYF | TGTGCCAGCTCACCAGGAACAGGGCCAGATACGCAGTATTTT
once | - | TRBJ1-4 | TRBV19 | CASSGQSKNEKLFF | TGTGCCAGTAGTGGACAATCAAAAAATGAAAAACTGTTTTTT